The following is a T cell receptor beta chain sequence with its context. In nominal health when sampled, donors likely had unrecorded immune exposures nonetheless. The data originate from a study of cytomegalovirus exposure and HLA in healthy donors. The wider study: Caucasian-associated ancestry cluster membership applied to about four fifths of about 370 genotyped donors.

V dropped 4 bases and J dropped 4; count of bases not matched to a gene: 11. The CDR3 has 16 residues. Germline CDR1 and CDR2: LNHDA and SQIVND (reference sequence). Primers included in the PCR were 60 Vbeta and 13 Jbeta primers. Only in-frame clones appear in the TCRdb table, and some are missing; sequencing was by immunoSEQ multiplex PCR. Counted here are 40,000 to 55,000 clones, less than 75% occurring once; the ten biggest clones make up roughly 6.5%. The sample was PBMCs. The TCR comes from a man between 25 and 39 years old in good health and CMV-seronegative. The chain links TRBV19 to TRBJ2-3; 7 bases map to TRBD1. The CDR3 region has the DNA TGTGCCAGTAGTACCACCGGGACAGCCCTCCCAGATACGCAGTATTTT. This sequence encodes CASSTTGTALPDTQYF.